The rows below give T cell receptor beta chains drawn from one sample of a study of T cells in Graves' hyperthyroidism and ophthalmopathy. TCRdb independently ran MiXCR on the multiplex PCR reads; one entry per CDR3 protein. The sample records nearly 750,000 distinct CDR3 sequences, 30% to 40% being singletons. Sequencing was performed on blood. The receptors derive from a woman aged 40 to 49 with Graves' hyperthyroidism. The CDR3 runs from the conserved cysteine through the conserved F or W. A D gene is named only where the DNA matches it firmly. A clone size is listed for some rows: how often the clone was seen (once, few, many), or a class if it is expanded.

J,D,size,V,DNA,CDR3
TRBJ1-1,.,many,TRBV20-1,TGCAGTGCTAGAAGGGACCTGAACACTGAAGCTTTCTTT,CSARRDLNTEAFF
TRBJ1-5,TRBD1,many,TRBV19,TGTGCCAGTTCACCACCGCGCCGGGACAGGGATCAGCCCCAGCATTTT,CASSPPRRDRDQPQHF
TRBJ1-2,.,.,TRBV7-9,TGCGCCAGCAGTCCCGGGACACAAGTAAACTATGGCTACACCTTC,CASSPGTQVNYGYTF
TRBJ2-5,.,many,TRBV29-1,TGCAGCGTTGAAGTACCTGACAGCCTCCAAGAGACCCAGTACTTC,CSVEVPDSLQETQYF
TRBJ1-3,.,few,TRBV4-3,TGCGCCAGCAGCCAAGATTTGCAGGGCGCGGGAAACACCATATATTTT,CASSQDLQGAGNTIYF
TRBJ2-3,.,many,TRBV29-1,TGCAGCGTTGACCTGACAGGTCAAGTCACAGATACGCAGTATTTT,CSVDLTGQVTDTQYF
TRBJ1-1,.,few,TRBV4-1,TGCGCCAGCAGCAGACGGTGGGGGCTGAACACTGAAGCTTTCTTT,CASSRRWGLNTEAFF
TRBJ1-5,.,.,TRBV24-1,TGTGCCACCAGTGATTCCAGCGGGTCACGGGGAGCCCAGCATTTT,CATSDSSGSRGAQHF
TRBJ1-1,TRBD1,.,TRBV4-1,TGCGCCAACAGCCAGCCCACAGGGGGCCCTGAAGCTTTCTTT,CANSQPTGGPEAFF
TRBJ1-4,.,many,TRBV9,TGTGCCAGCAGCTCCCTACAGGGAGGGCCAAAACTGTTTTTT,CASSSLQGGPKLFF
TRBJ2-6,.,.,TRBV7-2,TGTGCCAGCAGCATCTGGTACCCTGGGGCCAACGTCCTGACTTTC,CASSIWYPGANVLTF
TRBJ2-7,TRBD1,.,TRBV28,TGTGCCAGCAGGCGGACAGGGGACAACGAGCAGTACTTC,CASRRTGDNEQYF
TRBJ2-7,TRBD2,few,TRBV12-3/TRBV12-4,TGTGCCAGCAGCTGGAGTAGCGGGGGGAGCTCCTACGAGCAGTACTTC,CASSWSSGGSSYEQYF
TRBJ2-7,TRBD1,.,TRBV12-3/TRBV12-4,TGTGCCAGCAGTTTTCGCGATTGGGACAGGGCGAGGAACGAGCAGTACTTC,CASSFRDWDRARNEQYF
TRBJ2-5,TRBD2,few,TRBV5-1,TGCGCCAGCAGCTTGTGGGTTGCGGGGGATCGGGAGACCCAGTACTTC,CASSLWVAGDRETQYF
TRBJ1-5,.,many,TRBV6-5,TGTGCCAGCAGTACAGGGTTGGCGAGAGATCAGCCCCAGCATTTT,CASSTGLARDQPQHF
TRBJ2-5,.,few,TRBV6-5,TGTGCCAGCAGTACGTCTGGGGGCTGGGGTGAGACCCAGTACTTC,CASSTSGGWGETQYF
TRBJ2-5,.,few,TRBV29-1,TGCAGCGCCAGACGATGGGACCAAGAGACCCAGTACTTC,CSARRWDQETQYF
TRBJ1-3,.,many,TRBV7-8,TGTGCCAGCAGCTGGCAGAGGGCTACTGGAAACACCATATATTTT,CASSWQRATGNTIYF
TRBJ1-6,TRBD1,many,TRBV4-3,TGCGCCAGCAGCGGGACAGGGTATAATTCACCCCTCCACTTT,CASSGTGYNSPLHF
TRBJ1-6,.,many,TRBV9,TGTGCCAGCAGCGTAGATATTAGTGGGAATTCACCCCTCCACTTT,CASSVDISGNSPLHF
TRBJ1-1,.,.,TRBV12-3/TRBV12-4,TGTGCCAGCTGTCAGGGGAACACTGAAGCTTTCTTT,CASCQGNTEAFF
TRBJ1-5,TRBD1,many,TRBV2,TGTGCCAGCAACAAACAGGGGCAGCCCCAGCATTTT,CASNKQGQPQHF
TRBJ1-6,.,.,TRBV2,TGTGCCATCAGTGAGGGGTGGACGGGGAATAATTCACCCCTCCACTTT,CAISEGWTGNNSPLHF
TRBJ1-6,TRBD1,many,TRBV7-2,TGTGCCAGCAGCTTTCAGGGGGTGAATTCACCCCTCCACTTT,CASSFQGVNSPLHF
TRBJ1-5,.,.,TRBV27,TGTGCCAGCAGTAGCCTCCCAGGGGTGAATCAGCCCCAGCATTTT,CASSSLPGVNQPQHF
TRBJ2-1,.,once,TRBV12-3/TRBV12-4,TGTGCCAGCAGGCAAGGCTTCTACAATGAGCAGTTCTTC,CASRQGFYNEQFF
TRBJ1-1,TRBD1,.,TRBV20-1,TGCAGTGCTAGAGATATAGACAGGGGAGATAAAGCTTTCTTT,CSARDIDRGDKAFF
TRBJ2-7,.,.,TRBV7-9,TGTGCCAGCAGCCAAGATTCGGACAGTTTCTACGAGCAGTACTTC,CASSQDSDSFYEQYF
TRBJ2-6,.,many,TRBV6-6,TGTGCCAGCAGGAGACGGGTTAGCTCTGGGGCCAACGTCCTGACTTTC,CASRRRVSSGANVLTF
TRBJ2-5,.,.,TRBV20-1,TGCAGTGCTAGGCAACCGGGGAAAGAGACCCAGTACTTC,CSARQPGKETQYF
TRBJ2-7,.,.,TRBV6-6,TGTGCCAGCAGTTACCAGGCGGGCGATACCTACGAGCAGTACTTC,CASSYQAGDTYEQYF
TRBJ1-1,.,.,TRBV7-2,TGTGCCAGCAGCTTTGAATCCCACAGAGCGATGAACACTGAAGCTTTCTTT,CASSFESHRAMNTEAFF
TRBJ1-1,.,.,TRBV10-2,TGCGCCGGCAGTGCTCAGAGGAGGGTATCTGGGGCTGAAGCTTTCTTT,CAGSAQRRVSGAEAFF
TRBJ1-2,.,many,TRBV6-6,TGTGCCAGCAGGAGGGAAGGATGGGGCTACACCTTC,CASRREGWGYTF
TRBJ2-7,TRBD1,.,TRBV13,TGTGCCAGCAGCCAGGGGACAGGGGGCGGGGCTCGGTACGAGCAGTACTTC,CASSQGTGGGARYEQYF
TRBJ1-5,TRBD1,many,TRBV7-2,TGTGCCAGCAGCTCTGACGAAGGGGGCCAGCCCCAGCATTTT,CASSSDEGGQPQHF
TRBJ2-7,.,few,TRBV5-1,TGTGCCAGCAGGAACTGGGGGGCCCAAGGCGAGCAGTACTTC,CASRNWGAQGEQYF
TRBJ2-4,TRBD2,.,TRBV7-8,TGTGCCAGCAGTCCCCCAGGGAGCGGGGCCTCCAACATTCAGTACTTC,CASSPPGSGASNIQYF
TRBJ1-4,.,few,TRBV12-3/TRBV12-4,TGTGCCAGCAGTTACAAGGACGGGGTACTCGCCGAAAAACTGTTTTTT,CASSYKDGVLAEKLFF
TRBJ2-7,.,.,TRBV7-3,TGTGCCAGCAGCCAAGCCCCTGCAGGGAGCTACGAGCAGTACTTC,CASSQAPAGSYEQYF
TRBJ2-7,TRBD2,.,TRBV24-1,TGTGCCACCAGTGATTCTGCCCGCGGGAGCAACGAGCAGTACTTC,CATSDSARGSNEQYF
TRBJ1-1,.,many,TRBV20-1,TGCAGTGCTAGAGAGCGAGCTTTCTTT,CSARERAFF
TRBJ2-7,.,many,TRBV19,TGTGCCAGTAGTATCCGGTGGCCCGCCACCTACGAGCAGTACTTC,CASSIRWPATYEQYF
TRBJ2-7,.,few,TRBV4-3,TGCGCCAGCAGCCAAGGACCTTGGGGACTCTCCTACGAGCAGTACTTC,CASSQGPWGLSYEQYF
TRBJ1-2,TRBD1,many,TRBV6-2/TRBV6-3,TGTGCCATCGAACAGGGGGCGGACGGCTACACCTTC,CAIEQGADGYTF
TRBJ2-7,.,few,TRBV4-1,TGCGCCAGCAGCCCTACCTTGAGTTCCCCGACCTACGAGCAGTACTTC,CASSPTLSSPTYEQYF
TRBJ1-6,.,.,TRBV11-2,TGTGCCAGCAGCAAAACGGTTGGAGAAAATTCACCCCTCCACTTT,CASSKTVGENSPLHF
TRBJ1-1,.,many,TRBV20-1,TGCAGCAAAACAGGGGAAGCTTTCTTT,CSKTGEAFF
TRBJ1-3,.,.,TRBV10-3,TGTGCCAGCAGTTACTCGAAGTTCGGCTCTGGAAACACCATATATTTT,CASSYSKFGSGNTIYF
TRBJ1-5,TRBD1,.,TRBV29-1,TGCAGCCTTGGACAGGTCAATCAGCCCCAGCATTTT,CSLGQVNQPQHF
TRBJ1-2,.,few,TRBV7-8,TGTGCCAGCAGCCTTAATTTTGTACGGGACACCAGCAGCTATGGCTACACCTTC,CASSLNFVRDTSSYGYTF
TRBJ1-5,.,.,TRBV6-2/TRBV6-3,TGTGCCAGCAGATCCCAACACGAGGCCGGCAATCAGCCCCAGCATTTT,CASRSQHEAGNQPQHF
TRBJ1-4,TRBD1,many,TRBV25-1,TGTGCCGGCAGTGACGACAGGGGGAATGAAAAACTGTTTTTT,CAGSDDRGNEKLFF